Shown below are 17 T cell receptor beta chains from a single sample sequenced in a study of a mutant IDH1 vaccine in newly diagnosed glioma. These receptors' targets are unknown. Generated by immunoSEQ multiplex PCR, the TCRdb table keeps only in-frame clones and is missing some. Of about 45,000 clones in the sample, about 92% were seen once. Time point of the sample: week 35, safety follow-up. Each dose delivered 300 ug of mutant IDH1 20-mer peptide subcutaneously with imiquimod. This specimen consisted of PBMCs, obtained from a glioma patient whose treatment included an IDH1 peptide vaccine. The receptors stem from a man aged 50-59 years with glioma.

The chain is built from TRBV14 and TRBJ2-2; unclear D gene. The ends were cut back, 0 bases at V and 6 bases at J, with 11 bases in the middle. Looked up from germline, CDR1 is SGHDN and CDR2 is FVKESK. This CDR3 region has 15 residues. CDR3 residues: CASSQDRPGPGELFF. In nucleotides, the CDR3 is TGTGCCAGCAGCCAAGATCGCCCCGGTCCCGGGGAGCTGTTTTTT.

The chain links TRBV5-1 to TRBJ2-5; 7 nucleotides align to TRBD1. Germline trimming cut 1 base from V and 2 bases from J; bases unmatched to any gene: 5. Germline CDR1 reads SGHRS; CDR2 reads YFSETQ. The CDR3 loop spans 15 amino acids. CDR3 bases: TGCGCCAGCAGCTTGTCACAGGGGATGCAAGAGACCCAGTACTTC. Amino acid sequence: CASSLSQGMQETQYF.

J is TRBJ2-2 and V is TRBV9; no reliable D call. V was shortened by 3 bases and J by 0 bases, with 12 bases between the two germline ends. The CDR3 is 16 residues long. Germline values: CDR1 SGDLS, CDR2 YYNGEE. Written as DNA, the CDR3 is TGTGCCAGCAGCGGATCTAGAACGTCGAACACCGGGGAGCTGTTTTTT. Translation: CASSGSRTSNTGELFF.

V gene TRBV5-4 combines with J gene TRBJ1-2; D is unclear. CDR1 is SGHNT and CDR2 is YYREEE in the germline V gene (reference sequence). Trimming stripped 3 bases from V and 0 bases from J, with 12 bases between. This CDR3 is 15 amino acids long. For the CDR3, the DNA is TGTGCCAGCAGCTCGGTCATGAGTGCTAACTATGGCTACACCTTC. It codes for CASSSVMSANYGYTF.

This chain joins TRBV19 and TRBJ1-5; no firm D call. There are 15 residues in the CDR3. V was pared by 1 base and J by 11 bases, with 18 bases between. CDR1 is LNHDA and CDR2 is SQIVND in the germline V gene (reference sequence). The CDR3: CASSIAGGTQEAQHF. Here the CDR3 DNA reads TGTGCCAGTAGTATAGCCGGCGGTACCCAGGAGGCCCAGCATTTT.

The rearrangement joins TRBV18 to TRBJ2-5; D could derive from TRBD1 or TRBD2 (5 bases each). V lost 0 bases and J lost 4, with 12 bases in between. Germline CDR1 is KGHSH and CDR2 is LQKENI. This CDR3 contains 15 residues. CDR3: CASSPPGVLRETQYF. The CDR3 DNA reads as TGTGCCAGCTCACCACCGGGGGTTCTCCGAGAGACCCAGTACTTC.

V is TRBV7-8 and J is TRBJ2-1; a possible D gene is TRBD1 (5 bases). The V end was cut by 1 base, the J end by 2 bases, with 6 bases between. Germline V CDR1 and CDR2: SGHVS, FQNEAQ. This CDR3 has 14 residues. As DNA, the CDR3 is TGTGCCAGCAGCTTAGAGGGGACCTACAATGAGCAGTTCTTC. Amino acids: CASSLEGTYNEQFF.

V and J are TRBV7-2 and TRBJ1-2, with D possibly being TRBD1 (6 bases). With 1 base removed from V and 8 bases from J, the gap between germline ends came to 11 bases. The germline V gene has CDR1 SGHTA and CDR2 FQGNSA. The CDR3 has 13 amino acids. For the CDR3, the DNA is TGTGCCAGCAGCTTAGAGGCAGGGGTAGGCTACACCTTC. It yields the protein CASSLEAGVGYTF.

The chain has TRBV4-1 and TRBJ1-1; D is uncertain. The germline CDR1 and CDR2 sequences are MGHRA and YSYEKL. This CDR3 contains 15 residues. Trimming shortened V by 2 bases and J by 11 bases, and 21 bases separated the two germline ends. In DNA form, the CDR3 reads TGCGCCAGCAGCCAATCACGGACTCATCAGGCTTCGGCTTTCTTT. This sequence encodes CASSQSRTHQASAFF.

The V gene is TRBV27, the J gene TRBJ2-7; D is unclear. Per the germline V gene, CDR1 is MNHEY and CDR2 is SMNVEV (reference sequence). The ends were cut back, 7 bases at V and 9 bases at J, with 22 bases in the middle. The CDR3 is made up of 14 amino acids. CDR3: CASNTRPEVRGQYF. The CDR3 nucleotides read TGTGCCAGCAACACGAGGCCCGAAGTCCGAGGGCAGTACTTC.

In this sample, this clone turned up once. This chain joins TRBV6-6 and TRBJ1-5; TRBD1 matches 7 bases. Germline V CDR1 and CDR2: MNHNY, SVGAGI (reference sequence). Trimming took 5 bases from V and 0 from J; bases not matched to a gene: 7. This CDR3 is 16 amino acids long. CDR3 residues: CASSTGQANSNQPQHF. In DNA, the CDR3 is TGTGCCAGCAGTACCGGACAGGCGAATAGCAATCAGCCCCAGCATTTT.

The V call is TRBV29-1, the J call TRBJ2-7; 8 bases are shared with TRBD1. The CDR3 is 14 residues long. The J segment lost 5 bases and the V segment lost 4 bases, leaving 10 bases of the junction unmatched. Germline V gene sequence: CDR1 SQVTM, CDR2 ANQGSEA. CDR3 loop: CSVAPPQDRDEQYF. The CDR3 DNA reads TGCAGCGTTGCCCCTCCCCAGGACAGGGACGAGCAGTACTTC.

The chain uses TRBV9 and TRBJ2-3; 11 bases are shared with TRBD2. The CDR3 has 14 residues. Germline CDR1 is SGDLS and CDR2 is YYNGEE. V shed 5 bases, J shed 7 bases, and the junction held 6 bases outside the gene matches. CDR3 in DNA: TGTGCCAGCAGTCGACTAGCGGGGCGAAATACGCAGTATTTT. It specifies CASSRLAGRNTQYF.

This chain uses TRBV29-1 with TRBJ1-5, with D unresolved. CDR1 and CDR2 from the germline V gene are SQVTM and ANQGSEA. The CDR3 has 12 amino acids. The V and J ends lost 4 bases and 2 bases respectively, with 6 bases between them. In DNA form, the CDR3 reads TGCAGCGTTGTTTTAGGCAATCAGCCCCAGCATTTT. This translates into CSVVLGNQPQHF.

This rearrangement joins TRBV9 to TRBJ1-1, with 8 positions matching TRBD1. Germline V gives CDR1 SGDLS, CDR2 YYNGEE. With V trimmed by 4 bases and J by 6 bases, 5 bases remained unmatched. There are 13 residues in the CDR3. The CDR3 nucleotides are TGTGCCAGCAGCACGACAGGGGTTGCTGAAGCTTTCTTT. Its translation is CASSTTGVAEAFF.

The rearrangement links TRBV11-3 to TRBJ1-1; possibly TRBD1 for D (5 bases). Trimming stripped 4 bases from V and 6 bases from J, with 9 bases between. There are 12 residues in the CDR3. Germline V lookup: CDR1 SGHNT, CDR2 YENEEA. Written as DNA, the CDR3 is TGTGCCAGCAGCTCGAGGGACGCTGAAGCTTTCTTT. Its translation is CASSSRDAEAFF.

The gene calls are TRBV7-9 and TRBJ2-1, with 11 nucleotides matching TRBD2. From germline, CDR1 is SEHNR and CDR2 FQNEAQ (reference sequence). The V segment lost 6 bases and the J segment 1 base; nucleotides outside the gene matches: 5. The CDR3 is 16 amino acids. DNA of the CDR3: TGTGCCAGCAGGGGGACTAGCGGAATGTCCTACAATGAGCAGTTCTTC. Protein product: CASRGTSGMSYNEQFF.